The clone carrying this T cell receptor beta chain was picked up a small number of times. These data come from a study of T cells in tumors after PD-1 blockade. Patients received pembrolizumab 200 mg every 3 weeks or cemiplimab 350 mg every 2 weeks. Assay used: immunoSEQ multiplex PCR; TCRdb lists only in-frame clones, some missing. The sample lists 11,000 to 15,000 clones, around 62% occurring once. This TCR derives from a human donor with cutaneous squamous cell carcinoma. This sample comprised tumor tissue, obtained after anti-PD-1 treatment.

CDR3 sequence reads: CASLDREAMANEKLFF. DNA for the CDR3: TGCGCCAGCCTGGACAGGGAGGCAATGGCTAATGAAAAACTGTTTTTT. V is TRBV10-1 and J is TRBJ1-4; TRBD1 matches 8 bases. V was clipped by 8 bases and J by 3 bases; unmatched bases: 11. CDR1 and CDR2 (germline): WNHNN, SYGVQD (reference sequence). The CDR3 spans 16 residues.